This T cell receptor (beta chain) was recorded in a study of blood T cell repertoires in COVID-19. Overall study context: The samples span acute and convalescent COVID-19 from the United States, Italy and Spain. T cells, B-cell-depleted T cells, or PBMCs supplied cDNA or gDNA.

The CDR3 runs 16 residues. The J segment lost 8 bases and the V segment lost 2 bases, leaving 8 bases of the junction unmatched. CDR1 and CDR2 (germline): MGHRA, YSYEKL. Source study methods: For nucleated cells, counts were estimated from reference gene primer amplification. Profiling relied on immunoSEQ multiplex PCR, and the TCRdb table lists in-frame clones only, not all of them. V, J and clone size are those of that table, while D and trimming were read from the DNA. This table has some 170,000 clones, 80% to 90% appearing once. The sequence derives from a man aged 40-49 years with acute or convalescent COVID-19. The sequenced sample was peripheral blood. The rearrangement joins TRBV4-1 to TRBJ1-4; 10 bases align to TRBD1. This CDR3 reads CASSQSRTGGREKLFF. CDR3 sequence (DNA): TGCGCCAGCAGCCAATCTAGGACAGGGGGTCGCGAAAAACTGTTTTTT.